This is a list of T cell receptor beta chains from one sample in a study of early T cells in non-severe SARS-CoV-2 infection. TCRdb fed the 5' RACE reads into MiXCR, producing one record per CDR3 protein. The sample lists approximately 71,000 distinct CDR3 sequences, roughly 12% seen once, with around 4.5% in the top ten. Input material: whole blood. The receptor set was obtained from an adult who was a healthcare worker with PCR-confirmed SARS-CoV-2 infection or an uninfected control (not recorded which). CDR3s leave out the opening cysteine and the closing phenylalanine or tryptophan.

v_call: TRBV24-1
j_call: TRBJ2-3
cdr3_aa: ATSDGMTDTQY

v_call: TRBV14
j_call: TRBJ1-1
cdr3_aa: ASSQARLNTEAF

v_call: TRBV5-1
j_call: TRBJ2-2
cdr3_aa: ASSLGGITGELF

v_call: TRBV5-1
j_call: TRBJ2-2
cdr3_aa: ASSLDRGANTGELF

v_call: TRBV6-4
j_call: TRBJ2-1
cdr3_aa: ASSDQGESSYNEQF

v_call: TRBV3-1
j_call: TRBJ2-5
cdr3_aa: ASSRTNQETQY

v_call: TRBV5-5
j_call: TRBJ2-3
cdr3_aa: ASSLIYISSDTQY

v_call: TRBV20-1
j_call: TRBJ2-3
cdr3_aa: SARESGTPTDTQY

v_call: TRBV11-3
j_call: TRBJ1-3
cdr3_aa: ASRAFDSGNTIY

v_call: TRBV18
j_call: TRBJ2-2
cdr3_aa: ASSPWPGTGTGELF

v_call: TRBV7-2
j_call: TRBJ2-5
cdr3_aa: ASSLLRRLRTATIGETQY

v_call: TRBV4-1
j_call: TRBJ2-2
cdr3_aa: ASSHEILNTGELF

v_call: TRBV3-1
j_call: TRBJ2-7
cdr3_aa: ASSQGPRTFKQY

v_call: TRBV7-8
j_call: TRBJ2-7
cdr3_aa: ASSPTGLHSYEQY

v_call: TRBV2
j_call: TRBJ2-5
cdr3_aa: ASEYQETQY

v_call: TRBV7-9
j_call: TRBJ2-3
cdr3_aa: ASSRNSGRGRDTQY

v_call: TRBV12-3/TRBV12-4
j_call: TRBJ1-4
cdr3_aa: ASGPGQIREKLF

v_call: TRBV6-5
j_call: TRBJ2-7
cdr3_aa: ASSYERKGYEQY

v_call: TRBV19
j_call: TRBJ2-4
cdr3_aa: ASSIPGSTKNIQY

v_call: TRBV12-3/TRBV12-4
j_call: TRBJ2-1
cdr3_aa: ASSLRGFYNEQF

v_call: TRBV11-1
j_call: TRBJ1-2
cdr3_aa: ASSLAPTGAYGYT

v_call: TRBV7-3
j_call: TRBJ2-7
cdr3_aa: ASSSTPGEQY

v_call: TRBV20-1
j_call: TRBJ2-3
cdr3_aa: SAQLRARTDTQY

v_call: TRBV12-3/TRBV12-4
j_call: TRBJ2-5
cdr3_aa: ASTTGGGRTQY

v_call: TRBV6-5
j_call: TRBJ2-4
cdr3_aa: ASRGTGGAGNIQY

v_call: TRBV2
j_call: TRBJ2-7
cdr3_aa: ASSEGGYSYEQY

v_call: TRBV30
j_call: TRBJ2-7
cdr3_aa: AWSVFPGIYEQY

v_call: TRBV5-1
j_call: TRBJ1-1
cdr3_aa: ASSLSRGSTEAF

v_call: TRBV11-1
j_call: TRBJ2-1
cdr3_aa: ASSDASGGYNEQF

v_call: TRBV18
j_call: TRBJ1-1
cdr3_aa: ASSPTLNTEAF

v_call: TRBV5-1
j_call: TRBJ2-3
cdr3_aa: ASSLTSGGIDTQY

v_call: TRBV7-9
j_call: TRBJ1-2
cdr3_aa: ASSLGGQALAYGYT

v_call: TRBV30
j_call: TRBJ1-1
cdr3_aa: AWTEGLGDTEAF

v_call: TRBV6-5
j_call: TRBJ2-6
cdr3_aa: ASSYSGPRAGANVLT

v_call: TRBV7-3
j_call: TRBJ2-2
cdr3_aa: ASSLNSGTNTGELF

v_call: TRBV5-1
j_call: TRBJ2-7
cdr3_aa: ASSSLAGGPAYEQY

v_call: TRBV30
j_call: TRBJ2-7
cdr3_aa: AWSAPGGPPY

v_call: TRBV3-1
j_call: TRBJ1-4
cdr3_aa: ASSREGTGSVKLF

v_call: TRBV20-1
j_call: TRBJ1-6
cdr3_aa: SARVGSQGGNSPLH

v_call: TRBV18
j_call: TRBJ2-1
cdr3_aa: ASSPVVDGSSYNEQF

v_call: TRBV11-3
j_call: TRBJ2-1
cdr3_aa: ASSLRVAGGLSNEQF

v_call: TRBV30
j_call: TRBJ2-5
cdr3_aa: AWSRSLKGQETQY

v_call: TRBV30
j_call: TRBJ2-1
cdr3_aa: ACPPLGLAGSYNEQF

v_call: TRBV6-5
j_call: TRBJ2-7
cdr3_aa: ASSSASLAGAGEQY

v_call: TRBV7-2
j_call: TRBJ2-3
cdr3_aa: ASARGTQRTDTQY

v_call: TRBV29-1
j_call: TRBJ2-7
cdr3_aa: SGQGTSYEQY

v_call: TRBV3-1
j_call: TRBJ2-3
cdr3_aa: ASSRAGATDTQY

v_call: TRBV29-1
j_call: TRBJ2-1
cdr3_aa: SVETVQSYNEQF

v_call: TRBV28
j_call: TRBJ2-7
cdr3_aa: ASRYDGPGEQY

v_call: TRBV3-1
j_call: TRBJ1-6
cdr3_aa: ASSLAGTSSTV

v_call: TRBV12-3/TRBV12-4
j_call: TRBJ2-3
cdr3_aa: ASSAADRAGDTQY

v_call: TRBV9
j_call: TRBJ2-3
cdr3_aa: ASSVVSRDTQY

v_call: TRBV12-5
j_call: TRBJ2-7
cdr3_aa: ASGLAFFTEQY